This T cell receptor (beta chain) is from a study of beta chain features in type 1 diabetes. The study's findings and limits: Moderate but significant shortening of TCRB CDR3s was recorded in all four CD4+ subsets from Type 1 diabetes patients. Patients showed naive, central memory and Treg TCRB repertoires that appeared more similar than those of healthy donors.

Trimming removed 5 bases from V and 15 bases from J, with 19 bases in between. Germline V gene data show CDR1 as SEHNR and CDR2 as FQNEAQ (reference sequence). The CDR3 is 13 residues long. The investigators reverse transcribed all of the isolated RNA, so they sequenced expressed TCRB transcripts. About 3.4 million reads per sample on average were obtained from naive, central memory and regulatory T cell samples. Assay: immunoSEQ multiplex PCR; the TCRdb copy retains only in-frame clones and omits some. The repertoire includes some 160,000 clones, roughly 9% of them detected once, and 0.7% sits in the top ten. CD4+ naive, central memory, regulatory and stem cell-like memory cells were sorted via CD45RO/CCR7/CD25/CD127/CD95/CD27. In the case of this clone: Its target is not known.

The sequenced sample was central memory CD4+ T cells from blood. The receptor's source is a woman aged 25 to 39 with type 1 diabetes. V and J are TRBV7-9 and TRBJ1-4, with D possibly matching TRBD1 (6 bases). CDR3 residues: CASSTEGGGRMFF. CDR3 nucleotide sequence: TGTGCCAGCAGCACCGAAGGTGGGGGCAGGATGTTTTTT.